These T cell receptor beta chains were read from a single sample in a study of T cells after posttransplantation cyclophosphamide. Method: immunoSEQ multiplex PCR; TCRdb's copy keeps in-frame clones and lacks some. The data contain 17,000 or so clones, 85% of them seen just once; the ten biggest clones take up about 29%. The sample consisted of PBMCs, taken after allogeneic stem cell transplant with calcineurin inhibitor and methotrexate. The receptors were sampled from a female patient between 18 and 35 years old who received an allogeneic stem cell transplant from an unrelated donor, was CMV-positive, and had acute and chronic GVHD. Part of the T cell pool may stem from the graft donor. Each CDR3 is given without its conserved first and last residue. A clone size is listed for some rows: how often the clone was seen (once, few, many), or a class if it is expanded.

J gene: TRBJ2-5
clone size: -
V gene: TRBV7-9
CDR3 protein: ASSPVAGQKAQY

J gene: TRBJ1-4
clone size: -
V gene: TRBV5-1
CDR3 protein: ASGGSGGEKLF

J gene: TRBJ2-1
clone size: -
V gene: TRBV7-9
CDR3 protein: ASSLSGRNEQF

J gene: TRBJ2-5
clone size: -
V gene: TRBV13
CDR3 protein: ASSLDREETQY

J gene: TRBJ2-7
clone size: -
V gene: TRBV6-5
CDR3 protein: AAGVSGISEQY

J gene: TRBJ1-2
clone size: -
V gene: TRBV21-1
CDR3 protein: ASSKGLRADYYGYT

J gene: TRBJ1-5
clone size: -
V gene: TRBV6-4
CDR3 protein: ASSENPVTVGHQPQH

J gene: TRBJ2-7
clone size: -
V gene: TRBV6-5
CDR3 protein: ASAALAGYEQY

J gene: TRBJ1-4
clone size: -
V gene: TRBV7-9
CDR3 protein: ASRATGATNEKLF

J gene: TRBJ1-4
clone size: -
V gene: TRBV19
CDR3 protein: ATGQAIYEKLF

J gene: TRBJ2-1
clone size: -
V gene: TRBV7-9
CDR3 protein: ASSLGSGRDEQF

J gene: TRBJ1-2
clone size: -
V gene: TRBV23-1
CDR3 protein: ASSQLGDRF

J gene: TRBJ2-7
clone size: -
V gene: TRBV19
CDR3 protein: ASSTTRSSYEQY

J gene: TRBJ1-3
clone size: -
V gene: TRBV5-6
CDR3 protein: ASSGGHSGNTIY

J gene: TRBJ1-5
clone size: -
V gene: TRBV11-3
CDR3 protein: ASSLTGSRQPQH

J gene: TRBJ2-5
clone size: -
V gene: TRBV7-8
CDR3 protein: ASSSLQAPVGTQY

J gene: TRBJ2-5
clone size: -
V gene: TRBV18
CDR3 protein: ASSPLAGGSETQY

J gene: TRBJ2-1
clone size: -
V gene: TRBV28
CDR3 protein: ASSPAVPGLAVNEQF

J gene: TRBJ1-5
clone size: -
V gene: TRBV7-2
CDR3 protein: ASSPNRGDQPQH

J gene: TRBJ1-2
clone size: -
V gene: TRBV28
CDR3 protein: ASSFSGQVWSFYGYT

J gene: TRBJ2-7
clone size: -
V gene: TRBV5-8
CDR3 protein: ASSFKGASGYEQY

J gene: TRBJ1-5
clone size: -
V gene: TRBV19
CDR3 protein: ASSMGGTGGFGNQPQH

J gene: TRBJ1-1
clone size: -
V gene: TRBV5-1
CDR3 protein: ASLRDAGGLTEAF

J gene: TRBJ1-2
clone size: few
V gene: TRBV10-3
CDR3 protein: AISDSYGYT

J gene: TRBJ2-5
clone size: -
V gene: TRBV5-1
CDR3 protein: ASSLGRPQETQY

J gene: TRBJ2-7
clone size: -
V gene: TRBV9
CDR3 protein: ASSVEIGGSYEQY

J gene: TRBJ2-7
clone size: -
V gene: TRBV30
CDR3 protein: AWSPGQGYEQY